The 19 T cell receptor beta chains reported below all come from one sample, sequenced in a study of T cells after somatic rescue of genetic block. Sequenced by immunoSEQ multiplex PCR; TCRdb stores in-frame clones only, minus some. The sample lists roughly 12,000 clones; around 73% were seen once. Sequencing input: peripheral blood mononuclear cells (PBMCs). These receptors all come from a boy aged 5-17 years.

This clone is a singleton in its sample. CDR3 nucleotides: TGTGCCAGCAGCCGTAGGACAGGGAATTCCTACGAGCAGTACTTC. Translating gives CASSRRTGNSYEQYF. V is TRBV11-3 and J is TRBJ2-7; TRBD1 matches at 8 bases. The germline V gene has CDR1 SGHNT and CDR2 YENEEA. This CDR3 comprises 15 residues. The V segment lost 5 bases and the J segment 1 base; nucleotides outside the gene matches: 7.

The V and J genes are TRBV7-8 and TRBJ2-5; D may match TRBD1 or TRBD2 (5 bases each). The J call may not be correct, given that the DNA end is closer to TRBJ2-7. Per the germline V gene, CDR1 is SGHVS and CDR2 is FQNEAQ. The CDR3 is 14 residues long. CDR3 region: CASTPLAGPDEQYF. The CDR3, as DNA: TGTGCCAGCACCCCTCTAGCAGGGCCGGACGAGCAGTACTTC.

This clone showed up just a few times. The gene calls are TRBV5-1 and TRBJ2-5; TRBD2 might be the D (5 bases). V was pared by 4 bases and J by 2 bases, with 9 bases between. CDR1 and CDR2 from the germline V gene are SGHRS and YFSETQ. The CDR3 sequence is 13 residues long. CDR3: CASSLQRQETQYF. The CDR3 bases are TGCGCCAGCAGCCTCCAGCGGCAAGAGACCCAGTACTTC.

The J gene is TRBJ2-2, the V gene TRBV18; D remains ambiguous. In germline, CDR1 is KGHSH, CDR2 LQKENI. V shed 2 bases and J shed 8 bases, with 9 bases lying between them. This CDR3 contains 13 residues. CDR3 bases: TGTGCCAGCTCACCAAGTGGTATTGGGGAGCTGTTTTTT. Protein: CASSPSGIGELFF.

The gene calls are TRBV10-2 and TRBJ2-5; 9 nucleotides line up with TRBD1. CDR1 is WSHSY, CDR2 SAAADI, per germline. This CDR3 has 14 amino acids. V lost 6 bases and J lost 4; bases outside the gene matches: 6. The CDR3 loop is CASRGQGRLETQYF. The CDR3 bases are TGCGCCAGCAGGGGACAGGGAAGGTTAGAGACCCAGTACTTC.

This clone was found a few times. The rearrangement uses TRBV18 and TRBJ2-7; 11 bases match TRBD2. Germline V gene data show CDR1 as KGHSH and CDR2 as LQKENI. The V and J ends lost 0 bases and 6 bases, in that order; junction bases with no gene match: 7. This CDR3 spans 16 amino acids. The CDR3 spells CASSPPSGRAVGEQYF. The CDR3 DNA reads as TGTGCCAGCTCACCACCTAGCGGGAGGGCAGTGGGCGAGCAGTACTTC.

The chain carries TRBV11-2 and TRBJ1-1, with a possible D match to TRBD1 (5 bases). From germline, CDR1 is SGHAT and CDR2 FQNNGV. V was trimmed by 1 base and J by 10 bases, leaving 10 bases between them. The CDR3 runs to 12 residues. The CDR3 sequence: CASSLARGGAFF. CDR3 in DNA: TGTGCCAGCAGCTTAGCTCGGGGGGGAGCTTTCTTT. Full variable domain (missing parts from reference TRBV11-2 and TRBJ1-1): EAGVAQSPRYKIIEKRQSVAFWCNPISGHATLYWYQQILGQGPKLLIQFQNNGVVDDSQLPKDRFSAERLKGVDSTLKIQPAKLEDSAVYLCASSLARGGAFFGQGTRLTVV.

The gene calls are TRBV18 and TRBJ2-4, with D unclear. The germline CDR1 and CDR2 sequences are KGHSH and LQKENI. This CDR3 region has 12 residues. The V end was cut by 3 bases, the J end by 1 base, with 1 base between. The CDR3 DNA reads as TGTGCCAGCTCACCCGCCAAAAACATTCAGTACTTC. The encoded protein is CASSPAKNIQYF.

This sequence joins TRBV6-5 and TRBJ1-3, with D unresolved. Deletions cut 2 bases from V and 8 bases from J, with 10 bases between. The germline gives CDR1 MNHEY, CDR2 SVGAGI. This CDR3 contains 13 residues. CDR3 in DNA: TGTGCCAGCAGTTACCAAATATGGGACACCATATATTTT. Encoded protein: CASSYQIWDTIYF.

With regard to this clone: Other nucleotide sequences in the sample specify the same CDR3. The chain couples TRBV28 to TRBJ2-1; TRBD2 matches at 9 bases. Germline loops: CDR1 MDHEN, CDR2 SYDVKM. The V segment lost 4 bases and the J segment 6 bases; nucleotides outside the gene matches: 7. The CDR3 is 15 amino acids. CDR3 nucleotide sequence: TGTGCCAGCAGTTATAGCGGGAGTCGTGGCAATGAGCAGTTCTTC. It encodes CASSYSGSRGNEQFF.

The chain employs TRBV5-4 and TRBJ2-5; a possible D gene is TRBD2 (6 bases). The CDR3 extends over 13 amino acids. With 3 bases removed from V and 4 bases from J, the gap between germline ends came to 10 bases. CDR1 is SGHNT, CDR2 YYREEE, per germline (reference sequence). The CDR3 sequence: CASSSTGGETQYF. Here the CDR3 DNA reads TGTGCCAGCAGCTCTACCGGGGGAGAGACCCAGTACTTC.

The CDR3 region has the DNA TGCGCCAGCAGCCAAGGGGGTTGGTCGCGGGCGCAGTATTTT. Amino acid sequence: CASSQGGWSRAQYF. The V gene is TRBV4-3, the J gene TRBJ2-3; weak D call: TRBD2 (5 bases). Per germline, CDR1 LGHNA and CDR2 YSLEER. Trimming shortened V by 1 base and J by 10 bases, and 15 bases separated the two germline ends. This CDR3 region has 14 residues.

The V and J genes are TRBV7-7 and TRBJ2-3; 7 bases map to TRBD2. Unmatched junction bases numbered 2, after V lost 3 bases and J lost 2 bases. CDR1 and CDR2 (germline): SSHAT, FNYEAQ (reference sequence). The CDR3 spans 14 residues. CDR3 residues: CASSLGGTTDTQYF. The CDR3 region has the DNA TGTGCCAGCAGCTTGGGGGGGACCACAGATACGCAGTATTTT. Full variable domain (missing parts from reference TRBV7-7 and TRBJ2-3): GAGVSQSPRYKVTKRGQDVTLRCDPISSHATLYWYQQALGQGPEFLTYFNYEAQPDKSGLPSDRFSAERPEGSISTLTIQRTEQRDSAMYRCASSLGGTTDTQYFGPGTRLTVL.

The chain joins TRBV2 to TRBJ1-4; 7 bases match TRBD1. Per germline, CDR1 SNHLY and CDR2 FYNNEI. The CDR3 sequence is 13 residues long. Trimming took 7 bases from V and 12 from J; bases not matched to a gene: 11. The CDR3 DNA reads TGTGCCAGCATGGTGTGGGGAGGGACAGAACTGTTTTTT. Its protein product is CASMVWGGTELFF.

This clone was counted only a few times. The chain uses TRBV11-3 and TRBJ2-1; possibly TRBD1 or TRBD2 for D (5 bases each). Trimming shortened V by 8 bases and J by 5 bases, and 13 bases separated the two germline ends. The CDR3 length is 13 residues. Germline CDR1 and CDR2: SGHNT and YENEEA. CDR3 coding DNA: TGTGCCAGCGGGGGAGAGCACCACAATGAGCAGTTCTTC. Amino acids: CASGGEHHNEQFF. The full variable domain, completed using reference TRBV11-3 and TRBJ2-1, is EAGVVQSPRYKIIEKKQPVAFWCNPISGHNTLYWYLQNLGQGPELLIRYENEEAVDDSQLPKDRFSAERLKGVDSTLKIQPAELGDSAVYLCASGGEHHNEQFFGPGTRLTVL.

CDR3 loop: CASSQGPPGVSNYGYTF. Here the CDR3 DNA reads TGTGCCAGCAGCCAAGGACCCCCAGGGGTGAGCAACTATGGCTACACCTTC. The rearrangement links TRBV4-2 to TRBJ1-2; a possible D gene is TRBD1 (6 bases). The CDR3 extends over 17 amino acids. Germline CDR1 reads LGHNA; CDR2 reads YNFKEQ. V was trimmed by 1 base and J by 2 bases, leaving 17 bases between them.

This clone is a singleton in its sample. The chain has TRBV7-6 and TRBJ2-3; 8 bases are shared with TRBD1. The CDR3 has 15 residues. CDR1 and CDR2 (germline): SGHVS, FNYEAQ. Trimming cost V 4 bases and J 3 bases; bases outside gene matches: 6. The CDR3 coding sequence is TGTGCCAGCAGCTCGGACAGGGTGAGGACAGATACGCAGTATTTT. It encodes CASSSDRVRTDTQYF.

The V call is TRBV18, the J call TRBJ2-2, with 8 bases matching TRBD2. V lost 3 bases and J lost 6; bases outside the gene matches: 12. This CDR3 contains 17 residues. Germline V gene data show CDR1 as KGHSH and CDR2 as LQKENI. This chain's CDR3 is CASSPFFAGGLSGELFF. CDR3 sequence (DNA): TGTGCCAGCTCACCCTTCTTCGCGGGGGGTCTTTCCGGGGAGCTGTTTTTT.

V and J are TRBV12-5 and TRBJ2-5; D perhaps matches TRBD1 (5 bases). The CDR3 is made up of 17 amino acids. With 2 bases removed from V and 3 bases from J, the gap between germline ends came to 19 bases. Germline lookup yields CDR1 LGHNT and CDR2 FRNRAP. The DNA for the CDR3 is TGTGCTAGTGGTTTGCGACTTTGGGGCGGCCTTGAAGAGACCCAGTACTTC. Residues: CASGLRLWGGLEETQYF.